The clone carrying this T cell receptor beta chain has just a few counts. What it binds is unknown. TCRdb itself ran the reads through MiXCR, one entry per CDR3 protein. This table has 300,000 to 400,000 distinct CDR3 sequences, 15% to 20% appearing once. This specimen comes from a study of T cell repertoires in cytomegalovirus infection. For the study at large: Public TCR beta signatures provided an indication of both CMV infection and a matching HLA type.

Points from the study as a whole: In two of eight donors, the top clonotype was HLA-C-restricted CMV-specific.

The sample taken for sequencing was PBMCs. The receptor was derived from a human donor in good health (CMV status not recorded). Some clones in this sample may be carry-over from other donors' samples.

The CDR3 here is CAISEYAGGTEAFF. The CDR3 DNA follows: TGTGCCATCAGTGAATACGCAGGGGGTACTGAAGCTTTCTTT. This chain connects TRBV10-3 to TRBJ1-1; TRBD1 matches at 7 bases. The CDR3 sequence is 14 residues long. J lost 5 bases, V lost 3 bases, and 6 bases had no gene match. Per germline, CDR1 ENHRY and CDR2 SYGVKD.